A selection of T cell receptor beta chains follows, all from one sample in a study of shared clonotypes between healthy human individuals. Method: immunoSEQ multiplex PCR; TCRdb's copy keeps in-frame clones and lacks some. In the table there are about 1 million clones, roughly 80% of which are singletons. Specimen: memory CD4+ T cells sorted from blood. These receptors all come from a man aged 18 to 29 in good health. Both conserved end residues are part of each CDR3. The order of the fields is CDR3 DNA, CDR3 protein, J gene, D gene, clone size, V gene. The D gene is left open where the match is weak. Size is omitted from some rows. Given values are once, few, many or a class for expanded clones.

TGTGCCAGCAGCCCCAGGGGGGATACTTCACCCCTCCACTTT,CASSPRGDTSPLHF,TRBJ1-6,TRBD1,.,TRBV5-8
TGTGCCAGCAGCTCCCAAGCTCCTAGATCAGATACGCAGTATTTT,CASSSQAPRSDTQYF,TRBJ2-3,.,once,TRBV5-5
TGTGCCAGCAGACAAACACAGATCAATGAGCAGTTCTTC,CASRQTQINEQFF,TRBJ2-1,.,.,TRBV6-5
TGTGCCAGCAGTGAAAGGATAGCTCCAACCGGCACCGGGGAGCTGTTTTTT,CASSERIAPTGTGELFF,TRBJ2-2,.,.,TRBV6-1
TGTGCCAGCTCACCGGGGACAGGCCGAGAAGAAAAACTGTTTTTT,CASSPGTGREEKLFF,TRBJ1-4,TRBD1,once,TRBV18
TGCGCCAGCAGCAAAAAGGAACTCTATGGCTACACCTTC,CASSKKELYGYTF,TRBJ1-2,.,.,TRBV5-1
TGTGCCAGTAGTATAGACCCCCATCAGCCCCAGCATTTT,CASSIDPHQPQHF,TRBJ1-5,.,.,TRBV19
TGTGCCAGCAGCTTAGGAAGGGGATCACCCCTCCACTTT,CASSLGRGSPLHF,TRBJ1-6,.,.,TRBV11-2
TGTGCCAGCAGCCGCGTTACTAGCGGGGGTGCAGATACGCAGTATTTT,CASSRVTSGGADTQYF,TRBJ2-3,TRBD2,many,TRBV28
TGTGCCAGCCAAAAAGGGTACGGTTCCTACGAGCAGTACTTC,CASQKGYGSYEQYF,TRBJ2-7,.,.,TRBV9
TGTGCCAGCAGTTTATCCGGGACAGGGTATGAAAAACTGTTTTTT,CASSLSGTGYEKLFF,TRBJ1-4,TRBD1,.,TRBV27
TGCGCCAGCAGCAGGAGACAGGGATTGGCTTCACCCCTCCACTTT,CASSRRQGLASPLHF,TRBJ1-6,TRBD1,.,TRBV5-1
TGCGCCAGCAGTGAGCCCGGGACTAGCGGGAAGAATGAGCAGTTCTTC,CASSEPGTSGKNEQFF,TRBJ2-1,TRBD2,.,TRBV10-1
TGTGCCAGCAGTGAAAGGATGGCTGGCGGGACCAACACCGGGGAGCTGTTTTTT,CASSERMAGGTNTGELFF,TRBJ2-2,.,.,TRBV2
TGTGCCACCCGCGGGGAAGGGGGAGGGAGGAGGCAAGAGACCCAGTACTTC,CATRGEGGGRRQETQYF,TRBJ2-5,.,few,TRBV15
TGTGCCAGCTCACCACCTAGGGGGTCGGGGGCCAACGTCCTGACTTTC,CASSPPRGSGANVLTF,TRBJ2-6,.,.,TRBV18
TGTGCCAGCAGCCCTCAAGCGGGAGGGCCCTCCTACGAGCAGTACTTC,CASSPQAGGPSYEQYF,TRBJ2-7,TRBD2,.,TRBV9
TGTGCCAGCAGTGGGGGACAGGCGTGGACTGAAGCTTTCTTT,CASSGGQAWTEAFF,TRBJ1-1,TRBD1,once,TRBV28
TGTGCCAGCAGCCCCCTCCTGTCCGGGGAGCTGTTTTTT,CASSPLLSGELFF,TRBJ2-2,.,.,TRBV5-5
TGTGCCGAGGGCACTAGCGGGAGTTGGTCCTACAATGAGCAGTTCTTC,CAEGTSGSWSYNEQFF,TRBJ2-1,TRBD2,.,TRBV7-2
TGTGCCAGCAGCCCCCGACAGGGATCGTCCTACGAGCAGTACTTC,CASSPRQGSSYEQYF,TRBJ2-7,TRBD1,.,TRBV7-9
TGCGCCAGCAGTGAAAACCAGTGTCGCAATCAGCCCCAGCATTTT,CASSENQCRNQPQHF,TRBJ1-5,.,.,TRBV10-1
TGTGCCACCAGCGGAGGGGGCGCCTATGGCTACACCTTC,CATSGGGAYGYTF,TRBJ1-2,TRBD1,.,TRBV15
TGTGCCAGCAGTTTGGAGACAGGGCGACACGAGCAGTACTTC,CASSLETGRHEQYF,TRBJ2-7,TRBD1,.,TRBV27
TGTGCCAGCAGTTTATGGCCCTATGGCTACACCTTC,CASSLWPYGYTF,TRBJ1-2,.,.,TRBV28
TGCGCCAGCAGTGAGGGATTGGGGACCGGGGAGCTGTTTTTT,CASSEGLGTGELFF,TRBJ2-2,.,.,TRBV10-2
TGTGCCAGCAGCTTGGGGGTTGTGCGGGAGACCCAGTACTTC,CASSLGVVRETQYF,TRBJ2-5,.,few,TRBV5-4
TGTGCCAGCAGTCAGGGGATATACAATGAGCAGTTCTTC,CASSQGIYNEQFF,TRBJ2-1,.,many,TRBV27
TGCGCCAGCAGCTACGACGGTAGGATATCGGCCTACGAGCAGTACTTC,CASSYDGRISAYEQYF,TRBJ2-7,.,.,TRBV5-1
TGTGCCACCAGCAGAGATCAAGGGCAGGGGATCACAGATACGCAGTATTTT,CATSRDQGQGITDTQYF,TRBJ2-3,.,few,TRBV15
TGCAGCGTTCTCCGGGAAATGAACACTGAAGCTTTCTTT,CSVLREMNTEAFF,TRBJ1-1,.,few,TRBV29-1
TGTGCCAGCAGCCAAGTAGGTCTCATGGGTACCTATAATTCACCCCTCCACTTT,CASSQVGLMGTYNSPLHF,TRBJ1-6,.,.,TRBV4-2
TGTGCCAGCTCACCAGGACAGGGGCAACGACAGCCCCAGCATTTT,CASSPGQGQRQPQHF,TRBJ1-5,TRBD1,once,TRBV18
TGTGCCAGCAGTGGCCGGGACAGGGCCAAGACCCAGTACTTC,CASSGRDRAKTQYF,TRBJ2-5,TRBD1,.,TRBV6-1
TGCGCCAGCAGCCTAGGGACAGGGGGGTACGAGCAGTACTTC,CASSLGTGGYEQYF,TRBJ2-7,TRBD1,.,TRBV5-1
TGTGCCAGCAGCCCACAGGGGCCCGGGGAGCTGTTTTTT,CASSPQGPGELFF,TRBJ2-2,TRBD1,.,TRBV11-2
TGCAGCGGCCGGAGAGGGACAGGGTACAATGAGCAGTTCTTC,CSGRRGTGYNEQFF,TRBJ2-1,TRBD1,few,TRBV29-1
TGTGCCTGGAGTCCCGGGAAGGTTAGCCTTTCTGGGGCCAACGTCCTGACTTTC,CAWSPGKVSLSGANVLTF,TRBJ2-6,.,.,TRBV30
TGTGCCCCCAAATTCCCCAGGGAGAATGGCTACACCTTC,CAPKFPRENGYTF,TRBJ1-2,.,.,TRBV6-4
TGTGCCAGCTCACAGGGGGCTAGCACTGAAGCTTTCTTT,CASSQGASTEAFF,TRBJ1-1,TRBD1,few,TRBV18
TGTGCCTGGAGTGTACAGGGGGCAGTGGAGACCCAGTACTTC,CAWSVQGAVETQYF,TRBJ2-5,TRBD1,.,TRBV30
TGTGCCAGCGGGCGGGGGGAGAATTCACCCCTCCACTTT,CASGRGENSPLHF,TRBJ1-6,.,once,TRBV6-5
TGCACCAGCTGGGGCATCCTGGACTTTTACGAGCAGTACTTC,CTSWGILDFYEQYF,TRBJ2-7,.,once,TRBV1
TGTGCCAGGTTTGGGGCCTCAAAGGACAGTCGAGGGGCATACTATGGCTACACCTTC,CARFGASKDSRGAYYGYTF,TRBJ1-2,.,.,TRBV11-3
TGCGCCAGCAGCCTCCGGGACAGGGGAGGAGAAGGCTACACCTTC,CASSLRDRGGEGYTF,TRBJ1-2,TRBD1,.,TRBV4-1
TGTGCCAGCACCCTTTCGGGAGGTTCTGGAAACACCATATATTTT,CASTLSGGSGNTIYF,TRBJ1-3,.,.,TRBV2
TGTGCCAGCAGTGTCACAGGGTGGTCAGGCACAGATACGCAGTATTTT,CASSVTGWSGTDTQYF,TRBJ2-3,.,.,TRBV6-1
TGTGCCAGCAGAAGAGACAGCTCACTTACCTACGAGCAGTACTTC,CASRRDSSLTYEQYF,TRBJ2-7,.,.,TRBV5-5